This T cell receptor (beta chain) was identified in a study of blood T cell repertoires in COVID-19. Sequenced by immunoSEQ multiplex PCR; TCRdb stores in-frame clones only, minus some. The sample lists about 190,000 clones; about four fifths were seen once. This clone was recorded only once. V shed 7 bases, J shed 6 bases, and the junction held 12 bases outside the gene matches. Germline CDR1 is MGHRA and CDR2 is YSYEKL. The CDR3 totals 15 residues. This TCR came from a young woman who had recovered from COVID-19. The sequencing sample was made of PBMCs or T cells enriched from blood (not recorded which). The chain couples TRBV4-1 to TRBJ1-2; 9 bases are a match to TRBD1. The CDR3 protein is CASNPASDRGDGYTF. CDR3 nucleotide sequence: TGCGCCAGCAACCCGGCCTCGGACAGGGGCGATGGCTACACCTTC.